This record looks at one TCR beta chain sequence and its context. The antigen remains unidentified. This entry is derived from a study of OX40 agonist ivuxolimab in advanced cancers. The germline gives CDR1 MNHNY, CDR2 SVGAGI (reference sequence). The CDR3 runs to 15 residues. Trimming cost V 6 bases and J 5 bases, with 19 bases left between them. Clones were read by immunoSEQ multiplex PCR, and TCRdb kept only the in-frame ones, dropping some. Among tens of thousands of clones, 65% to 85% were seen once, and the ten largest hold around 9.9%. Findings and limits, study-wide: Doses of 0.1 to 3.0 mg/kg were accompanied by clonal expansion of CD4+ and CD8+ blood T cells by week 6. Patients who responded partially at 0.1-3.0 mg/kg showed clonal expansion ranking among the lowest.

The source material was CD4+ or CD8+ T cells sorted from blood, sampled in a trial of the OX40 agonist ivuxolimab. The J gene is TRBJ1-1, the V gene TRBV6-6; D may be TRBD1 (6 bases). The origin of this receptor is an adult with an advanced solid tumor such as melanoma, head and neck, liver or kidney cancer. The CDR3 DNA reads TGTGCCAGCAGACATGCCCCCGGGGGCCGGACTGAAGCTTTCTTT. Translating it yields CASRHAPGGRTEAFF.